This TCR beta chain was captured by sequencing in a study of blood T cells in healthy people across ages (dated by TCRdb to about 2015). At the level of the whole study: In model experiments, roughly one uniquely barcoded TCR beta cDNA molecule per two T cells was captured by template switching. Using deep sequencing normalized with unique cDNA molecular identifiers, the study measured how TCR beta repertoire diversity changes with age. Donors were grouped into four age groups: young (average 16 years), middle-aged (about 38), aged (around 62) and long-lived (just over 80). Donors of different ages were randomly distributed across sequencing lanes to avoid experimental bias. For two donors (one aged 18 to 29 and one aged 80 or older), the study analyzed two additional independent replicas of 1 million unique cDNA reads from the same blood draw. Findings and caveats that apply to the study as a whole: The long-lived group showed more naive CD4+ T cells, fewer expanded clones and increased TCR diversity than the aged group, suggesting age selection. Conclusive comparison of naive and antigen-experienced compartments was prevented by the profiling of bulk unsorted PBMCs. Total diversity estimates from one million sequenced T cells were considered lower bounds and underestimates. The percentage of naive T cells measured by flow cytometry correlated strongly with observed TCR beta diversity. Donor CMV infection status was unknown, potentially confounding age-related changes in expanded clonotypes. Observed TCR beta diversity per million T cells fell roughly linearly with age, and a significant reduction was already apparent by age around 40.

The donors were a few dozen Caucasian individuals from Russia, aged roughly 6 to 100 years, who were systemically healthy. Around 10 milliliters of peripheral blood were collected from each donor into EDTA-treated Vacutainer tubes. Ficoll-Paque density-gradient centrifugation was used to isolate PBMCs, with at least 6.5 million obtained per sample. Total RNA, at least 6 micrograms per sample, was extracted from PBMCs with Trizol reagent. For every donor, flow cytometry on a PBMC aliquot measured the percentage of naive CD45RAhigh/CD27high T cells. Taken from the germline V gene, the CDR1 and CDR2 loops are SQVTM and ANQGSEA. Between the V and J ends, shortened by 7 bases and 1 base respectively, the junction contains 14 bases. The CDR3, from cysteine to phenylalanine, totals 13 residues. Only the CDR3 part of the read is kept: 39 bases, read in frame from the first base. Turning to this clonotype: What antigen it recognizes has not been identified. Per-base qualities were not stored, and no clone one base away is much larger.

Receptor amplification or capture employed 5' RACE. Sequencing used an Illumina HiSeq 2500. A second PCR of roughly 7 to 11 cycles was performed with a sample-barcoded 5' primer and a J-beta primer mix. A unique molecular identifier was introduced onto each TCR beta cDNA molecule by a template-switch 5' adaptor carrying 12 random nucleotides. At least 2.5 million CDR3-containing paired-end reads were obtained from each sample. All of the RNA was converted into first-strand cDNA using the Mint cDNA synthesis kit, with a TRBC-specific oligonucleotide serving as the primer. Following uracil-DNA glycosylase treatment, all cDNA underwent a first 18-cycle PCR with the universal primers M1SS and BC2_uni_R. Regarding the original processing steps: Normalization of each sample was performed by random selection of 1 million high-quality reads, each carrying a distinct molecular identifier. Reads sharing molecular identifiers were discarded rather than binned into consensus sequences. MiTCR, set to a Q25 quality threshold and the strictest error-elimination algorithm, was used for CDR3 identification, clonotype clustering and error correction. A nonparametric unseen species model using Euler transformation provided a lower-bound estimate of total TCR beta diversity. Using fastp at Q25 and MiXCR, TCRdb reprocessed the public reads and kept productive beta chains. Each entry is one CDR3 protein sequence, shown with its most common DNA and genes. Here the V and J calls rest on TCRdb's processing, not on the authors' analysis. The sample includes hundreds of thousands of distinct CDR3 sequences, with approximately 52% observed a single time. Of the sample, 13% is held by the ten largest clones.

The sequence was collected from a woman over 75 in good health. The sequence joins TRBV29-1 to TRBJ2-7, with a tentative D call of TRBD1 or TRBD2, each matching 5 bases. Material for sequencing was blood. The CDR3 loop reads CSATTAASYEQYF. Here is the DNA: TGCAGCGCCACGACAGCGGCGTCCTACGAGCAGTACTTC.